This T cell receptor (beta chain) was obtained from a study of blood T cell repertoires in COVID-19. CDR1 and CDR2 (germline): SGHTA, FQGNSA. The CDR3 spans 14 residues. The ends lost 3 bases at V and 4 bases at J; junction bases unmatched: 5. As processed by the authors: For nucleated cells, counts were estimated from reference gene primer amplification. Profiling relied on immunoSEQ multiplex PCR, and the TCRdb table lists in-frame clones only, not all of them. The V and J calls and the clone size are those of that table, but D and trimming were determined from the DNA. The table lists under 95,000 clones, approximately 88% of them singletons. In the case of this clone: The sample has other DNA sequences that encode this CDR3 too.

J is TRBJ2-5 and V is TRBV7-2, with 7 nucleotides matching TRBD2. The specimen was peripheral blood. The sequence was obtained from a woman aged 45-60 years with acute or convalescent COVID-19. The CDR3 bases are TGTGCCAGCAGCTTTAGCTCGGGAGGAGAGACCCAGTACTTC. Translated: CASSFSSGGETQYF.